A single T cell receptor beta chain is shown here with its context. Its specificity is unknown. Generated by immunoSEQ multiplex PCR, the TCRdb table keeps only in-frame clones and is missing some. The sample has approximately 84,000 clones; roughly 87% are singletons. The data were obtained in a study of OX40 agonist ivuxolimab in advanced cancers. On the study more broadly: Of mixed ages from roughly 23 to 85 and averaging 60 years, the group was 65% to 85% male. The study reported partial responses in three patients: one hepatocellular carcinoma, two cutaneous melanoma. The study, taken as a whole, reports: Determination of antigen specificity was not performed for the expanded peripheral T cells. Averaging showed that CD8+ T cells had more expanded clones than CD4+ did.

This TCR derives from an adult with an advanced solid tumor such as melanoma, head and neck, liver or kidney cancer. The input for sequencing was CD4+ or CD8+ T cells sorted from blood, taken in a trial of the OX40 agonist ivuxolimab.

CDR3 DNA sequence: TGTGCCAGCAGTGGGGTTGGGACAGGGGTAGAGACCCAGTACTTC. As protein: CASSGVGTGVETQYF. The V and J genes are TRBV9 and TRBJ2-5, with 10 bases lining up with TRBD1. J gave up 4 bases and V 5 bases, and 8 bases lay outside the gene matches. The CDR3 has 15 amino acids. The germline V gene encodes CDR1 SGDLS and CDR2 YYNGEE.